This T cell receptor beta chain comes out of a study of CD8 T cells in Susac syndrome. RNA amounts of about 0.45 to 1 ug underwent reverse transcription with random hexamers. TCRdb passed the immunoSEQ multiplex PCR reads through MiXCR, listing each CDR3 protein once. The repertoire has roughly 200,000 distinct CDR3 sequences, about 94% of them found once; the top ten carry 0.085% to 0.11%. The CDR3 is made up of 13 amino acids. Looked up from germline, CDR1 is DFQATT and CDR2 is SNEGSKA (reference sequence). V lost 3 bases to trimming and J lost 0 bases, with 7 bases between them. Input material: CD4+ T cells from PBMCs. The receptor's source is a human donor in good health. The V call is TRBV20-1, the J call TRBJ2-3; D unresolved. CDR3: CSARDASTDTQYF. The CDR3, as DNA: TGCAGTGCTAGGGATGCTAGCACAGATACGCAGTATTTT.